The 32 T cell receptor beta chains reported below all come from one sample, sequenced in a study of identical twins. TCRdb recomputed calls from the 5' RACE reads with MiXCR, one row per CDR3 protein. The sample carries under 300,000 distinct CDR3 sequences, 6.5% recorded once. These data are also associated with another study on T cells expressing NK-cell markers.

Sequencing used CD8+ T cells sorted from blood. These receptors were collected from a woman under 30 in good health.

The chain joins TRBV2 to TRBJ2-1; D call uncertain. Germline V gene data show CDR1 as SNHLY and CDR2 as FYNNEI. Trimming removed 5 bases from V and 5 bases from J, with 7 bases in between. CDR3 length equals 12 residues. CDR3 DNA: TGTGCCAGCAGTCCCCTTCACAATGAGCAGTTCTTC. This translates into CASSPLHNEQFF.

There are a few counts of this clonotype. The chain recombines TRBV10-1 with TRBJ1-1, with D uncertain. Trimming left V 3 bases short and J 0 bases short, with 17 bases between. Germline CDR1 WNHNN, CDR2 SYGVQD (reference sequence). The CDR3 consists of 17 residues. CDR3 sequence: CASSDETPSGMNTEAFF. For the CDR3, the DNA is TGCGCCAGCAGTGATGAGACTCCCTCGGGAATGAACACTGAAGCTTTCTTT.

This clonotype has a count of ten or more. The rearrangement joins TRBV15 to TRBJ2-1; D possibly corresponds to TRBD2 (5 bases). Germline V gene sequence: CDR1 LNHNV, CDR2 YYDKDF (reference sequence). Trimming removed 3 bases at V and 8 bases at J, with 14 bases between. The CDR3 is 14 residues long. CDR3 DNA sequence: TGTGCCACCAGCAGTCTTCGAGGAGGCGATGAGCAGTTCTTC. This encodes CATSSLRGGDEQFF. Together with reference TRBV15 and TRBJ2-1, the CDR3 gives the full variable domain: DAMVIQNPRYQVTQFGKPVTLSCSQTLNHNVMYWYQQKSSQAPKLLFHYYDKDFNNEADTPDNFQSRRPNTSFCFLDIRSPGLGDTAMYLCATSSLRGGDEQFFGPGTRLTVL.

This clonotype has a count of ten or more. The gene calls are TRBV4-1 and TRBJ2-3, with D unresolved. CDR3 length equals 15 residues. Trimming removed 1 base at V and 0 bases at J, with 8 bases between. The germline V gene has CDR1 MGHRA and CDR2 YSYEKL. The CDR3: CASSQASRSTDTQYF. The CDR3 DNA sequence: TGCGCCAGCAGCCAAGCCTCTAGGAGCACAGATACGCAGTATTTT.

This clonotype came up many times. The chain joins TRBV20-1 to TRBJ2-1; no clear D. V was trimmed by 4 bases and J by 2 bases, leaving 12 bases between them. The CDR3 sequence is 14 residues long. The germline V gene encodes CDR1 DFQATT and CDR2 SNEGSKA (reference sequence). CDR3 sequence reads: CSATARAPYNEQFF. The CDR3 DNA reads TGCAGTGCTACGGCGCGAGCCCCCTACAATGAGCAGTTCTTC.

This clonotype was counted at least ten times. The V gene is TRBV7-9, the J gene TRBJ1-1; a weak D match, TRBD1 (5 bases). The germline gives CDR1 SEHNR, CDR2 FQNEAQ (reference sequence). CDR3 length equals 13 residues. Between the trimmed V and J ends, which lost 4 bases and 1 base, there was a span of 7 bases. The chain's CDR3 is CASSWDGNTEAFF. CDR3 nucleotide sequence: TGTGCCAGCAGCTGGGACGGGAACACTGAAGCTTTCTTT.

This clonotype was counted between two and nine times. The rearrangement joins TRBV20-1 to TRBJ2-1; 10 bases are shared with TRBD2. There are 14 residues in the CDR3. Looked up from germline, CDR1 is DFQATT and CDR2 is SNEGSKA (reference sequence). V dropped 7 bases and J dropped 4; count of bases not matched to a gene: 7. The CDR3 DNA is TGCAGTGTACTAGCGGGGCGCGTTTACAATGAGCAGTTCTTC. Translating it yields CSVLAGRVYNEQFF.

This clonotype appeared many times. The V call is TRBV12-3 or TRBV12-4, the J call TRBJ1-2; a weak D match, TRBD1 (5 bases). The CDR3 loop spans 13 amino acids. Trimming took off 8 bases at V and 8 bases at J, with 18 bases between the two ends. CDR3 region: CASESPAGWGYTF. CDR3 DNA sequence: TGTGCCAGCGAGTCCCCGGCAGGGTGGGGCTACACCTTC.

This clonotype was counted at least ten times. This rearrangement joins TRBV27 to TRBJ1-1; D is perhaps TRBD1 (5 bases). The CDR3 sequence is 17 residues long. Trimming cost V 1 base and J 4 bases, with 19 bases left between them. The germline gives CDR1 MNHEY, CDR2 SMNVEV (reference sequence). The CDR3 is CASSLLFMQGRGTEAFF. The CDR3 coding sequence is TGTGCCAGCAGTTTATTATTCATGCAGGGAAGGGGCACTGAAGCTTTCTTT.

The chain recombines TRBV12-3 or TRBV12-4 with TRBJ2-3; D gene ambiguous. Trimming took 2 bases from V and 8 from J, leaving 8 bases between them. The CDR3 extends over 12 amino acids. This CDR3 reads CASSLSPRTQYF. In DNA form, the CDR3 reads TGTGCCAGCAGTTTATCACCCCGTACGCAGTATTTT.

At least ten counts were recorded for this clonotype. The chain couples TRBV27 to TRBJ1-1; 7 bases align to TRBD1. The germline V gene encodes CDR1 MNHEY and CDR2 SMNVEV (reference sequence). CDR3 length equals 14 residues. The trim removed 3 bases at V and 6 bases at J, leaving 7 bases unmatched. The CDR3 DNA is TGTGCCAGCAGTTTGGCGACAGGGTCCCCTGAAGCTTTCTTT. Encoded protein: CASSLATGSPEAFF.

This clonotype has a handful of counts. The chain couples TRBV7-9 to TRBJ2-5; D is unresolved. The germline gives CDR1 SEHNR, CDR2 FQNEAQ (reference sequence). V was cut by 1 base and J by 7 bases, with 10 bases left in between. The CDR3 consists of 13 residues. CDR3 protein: CASSLGAGTTQYF. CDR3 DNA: TGTGCCAGCAGCTTAGGCGCTGGCACGACCCAGTACTTC.

This CDR3 reads CASTADRNSPLHF. The CDR3 bases are TGTGCCAGCACGGCGGACCGTAATTCACCCCTCCACTTT. This chain joins TRBV6-1 and TRBJ1-6; no firm D call. CDR1 and CDR2 from the germline V gene are MNHNS and SASEGT. V lost 7 bases to trimming and J lost 6 bases, with 10 bases between them. This CDR3 contains 13 residues.

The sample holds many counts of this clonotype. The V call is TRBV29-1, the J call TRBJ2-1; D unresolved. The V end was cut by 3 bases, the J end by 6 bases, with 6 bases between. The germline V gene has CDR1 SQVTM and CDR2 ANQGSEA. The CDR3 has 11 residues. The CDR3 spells CSVDPGNEQFF. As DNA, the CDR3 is TGCAGCGTTGACCCCGGCAATGAGCAGTTCTTC.

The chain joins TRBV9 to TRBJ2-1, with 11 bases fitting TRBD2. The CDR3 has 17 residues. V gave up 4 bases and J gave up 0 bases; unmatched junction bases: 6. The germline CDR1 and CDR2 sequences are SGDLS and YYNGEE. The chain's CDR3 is CASSFGSGGASYNEQFF. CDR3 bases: TGTGCCAGCAGCTTCGGTAGCGGGGGGGCCTCCTACAATGAGCAGTTCTTC.

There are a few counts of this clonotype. In nucleotides, the CDR3 is TGTGCCAGCAGTTACTCCACAGAGAACACTGAAGCTTTCTTT. This encodes CASSYSTENTEAFF. The V call is TRBV6-2 or TRBV6-3, the J call TRBJ1-1; no definite D call. Trimming shortened V by 0 bases and J by 1 base, and 6 bases separated the two germline ends. Germline V CDR1 and CDR2: MNHEY, SVGEGT. The CDR3 runs 14 residues.

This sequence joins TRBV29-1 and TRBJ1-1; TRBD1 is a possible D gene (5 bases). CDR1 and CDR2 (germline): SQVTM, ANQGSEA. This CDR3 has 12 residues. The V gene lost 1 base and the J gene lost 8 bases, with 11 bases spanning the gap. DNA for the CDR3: TGCAGCGTTGAAGCCCTAGACAGAGAAGCTTTCTTT. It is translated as CSVEALDREAFF.

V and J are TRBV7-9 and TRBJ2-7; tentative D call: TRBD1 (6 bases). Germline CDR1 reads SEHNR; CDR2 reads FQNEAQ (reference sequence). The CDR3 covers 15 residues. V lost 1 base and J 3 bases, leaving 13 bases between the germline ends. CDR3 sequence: CASSLVDRKHYEQYF. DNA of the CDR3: TGTGCCAGCAGCTTAGTCGACAGGAAACACTACGAGCAGTACTTC.

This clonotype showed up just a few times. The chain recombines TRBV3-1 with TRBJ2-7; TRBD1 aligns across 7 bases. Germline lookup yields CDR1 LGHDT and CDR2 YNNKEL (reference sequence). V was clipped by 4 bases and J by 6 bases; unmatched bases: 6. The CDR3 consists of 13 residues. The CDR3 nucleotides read TGTGCCAGCAGCCGAGTCACAGGGGTCGAGCAGTACTTC. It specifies CASSRVTGVEQYF.

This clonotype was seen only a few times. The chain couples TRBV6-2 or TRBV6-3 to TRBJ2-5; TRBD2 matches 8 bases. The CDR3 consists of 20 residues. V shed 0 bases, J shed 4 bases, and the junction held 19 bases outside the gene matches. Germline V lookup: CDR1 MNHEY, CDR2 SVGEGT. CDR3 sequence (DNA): TGTGCCAGCAGTTACTCGACGGGGGGGCGCGCCCAGACTCCCCCAGAGACCCAGTACTTC. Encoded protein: CASSYSTGGRAQTPPETQYF.

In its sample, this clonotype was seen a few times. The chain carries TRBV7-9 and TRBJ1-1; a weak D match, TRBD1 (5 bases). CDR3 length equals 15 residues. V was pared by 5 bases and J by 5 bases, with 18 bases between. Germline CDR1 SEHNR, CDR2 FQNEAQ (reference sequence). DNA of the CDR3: TGTGCCAGCAGCATAAAGAGGGGCAGGAGAACTGAAGCTTTCTTT. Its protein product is CASSIKRGRRTEAFF.

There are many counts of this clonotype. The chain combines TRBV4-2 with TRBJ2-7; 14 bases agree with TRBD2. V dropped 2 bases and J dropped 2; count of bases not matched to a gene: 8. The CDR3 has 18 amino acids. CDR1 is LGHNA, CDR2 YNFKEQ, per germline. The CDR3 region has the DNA TGTGCCAGCAGCCAACCGGGACTAGCGGGAGAAATGACCTACGAGCAGTACTTC. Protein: CASSQPGLAGEMTYEQYF.

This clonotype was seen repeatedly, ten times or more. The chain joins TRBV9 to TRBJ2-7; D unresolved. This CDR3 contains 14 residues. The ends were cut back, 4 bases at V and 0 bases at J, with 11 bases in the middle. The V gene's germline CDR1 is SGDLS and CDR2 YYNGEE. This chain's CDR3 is CASSYTAFSYEQYF. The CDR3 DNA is TGTGCCAGCAGCTACACAGCGTTCTCCTACGAGCAGTACTTC. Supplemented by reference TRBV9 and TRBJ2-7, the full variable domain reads DSGVTQTPKHLITATGQRVTLRCSPRSGDLSVYWYQQSLDQGLQFLIQYYNGEERAKGNILERFSAQQFPDLHSELNLSSLELGDSALYFCASSYTAFSYEQYFGPGTRLTVT.

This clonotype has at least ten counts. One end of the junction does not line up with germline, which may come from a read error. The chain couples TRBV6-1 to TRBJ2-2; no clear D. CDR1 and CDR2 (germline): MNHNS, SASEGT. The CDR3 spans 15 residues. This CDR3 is CASRDEPLNTGELFF. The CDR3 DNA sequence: TGTGCCAGCCGTGACGAGCCCTTGAACACCGGGGAGCTGTTTTTT.

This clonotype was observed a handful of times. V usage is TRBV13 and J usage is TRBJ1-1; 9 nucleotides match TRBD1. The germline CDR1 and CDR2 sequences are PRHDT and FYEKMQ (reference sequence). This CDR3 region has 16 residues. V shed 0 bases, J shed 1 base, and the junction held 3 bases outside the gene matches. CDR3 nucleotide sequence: TGTGCCAGCAGCTTAGGACAGGGGGCCTCGAACACTGAAGCTTTCTTT. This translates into CASSLGQGASNTEAFF.

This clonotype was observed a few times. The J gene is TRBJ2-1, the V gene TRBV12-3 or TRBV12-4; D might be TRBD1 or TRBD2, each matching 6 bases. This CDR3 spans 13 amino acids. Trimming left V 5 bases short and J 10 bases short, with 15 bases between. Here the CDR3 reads CASSTRDIGEQFF. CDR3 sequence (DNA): TGTGCCAGCAGTACGCGGGACATCGGCGAGCAGTTCTTC.

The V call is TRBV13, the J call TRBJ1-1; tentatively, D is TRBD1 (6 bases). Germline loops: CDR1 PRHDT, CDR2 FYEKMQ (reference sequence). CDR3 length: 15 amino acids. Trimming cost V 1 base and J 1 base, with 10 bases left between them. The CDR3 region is CASSLEGRGNTEAFF. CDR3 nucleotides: TGTGCCAGCAGCTTAGAAGGCAGGGGGAACACTGAAGCTTTCTTT.

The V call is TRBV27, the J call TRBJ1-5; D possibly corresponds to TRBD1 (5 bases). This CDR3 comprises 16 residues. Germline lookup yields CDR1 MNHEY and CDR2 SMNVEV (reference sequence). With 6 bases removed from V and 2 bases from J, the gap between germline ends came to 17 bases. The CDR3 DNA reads TGTGCCAGCAGACGAGGGGAATGGGTCGGCAATCAGCCCCAGCATTTT. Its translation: CASRRGEWVGNQPQHF.

DNA for the CDR3: TGCGCCAGCAGCCAAGGAGTCGGTGGTAGCGGAGCGTGGGTAAAGTACTTC. Its translation is CASSQGVGGSGAWVKYF. This rearrangement joins TRBV4-3 to TRBJ2-4; TRBD2 is a possible D gene (6 bases). The length of the CDR3 is 17 residues. With 1 base removed from V and 14 bases from J, the gap between germline ends came to 27 bases. Germline lookup yields CDR1 LGHNA and CDR2 YSLEER.

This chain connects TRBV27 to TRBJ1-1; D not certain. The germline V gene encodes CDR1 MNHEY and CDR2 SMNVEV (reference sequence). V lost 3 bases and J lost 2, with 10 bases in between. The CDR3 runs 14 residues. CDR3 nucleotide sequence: TGTGCCAGCAGTTTCTCGCACTTAAACACTGAAGCTTTCTTT. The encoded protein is CASSFSHLNTEAFF.

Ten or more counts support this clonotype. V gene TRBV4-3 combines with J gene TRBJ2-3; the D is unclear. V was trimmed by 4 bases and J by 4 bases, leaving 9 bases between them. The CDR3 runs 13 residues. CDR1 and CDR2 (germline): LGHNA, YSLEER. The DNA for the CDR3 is TGCGCCAGCAGCCCCGCCGAGGCAGATACGCAGTATTTT. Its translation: CASSPAEADTQYF.

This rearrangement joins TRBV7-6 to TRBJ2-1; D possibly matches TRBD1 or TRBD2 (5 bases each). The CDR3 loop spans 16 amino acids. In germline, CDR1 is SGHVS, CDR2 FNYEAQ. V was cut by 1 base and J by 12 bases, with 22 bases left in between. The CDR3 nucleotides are TGTGCCAGCAGCTTAGGGGAAGGGACGTCCCCCATCGGGCAGTTCTTC. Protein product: CASSLGEGTSPIGQFF.